This TCR beta chain was recovered during a study of T cell responses to AZD1222 COVID-19 vaccine (dated by TCRdb to 2020 to 2023). For the wider study: AZD1222 recipients given second doses at about 4 weeks or at about 12 weeks were pooled, since spike-specific TCR depth and breadth were not found to differ between the two schedules. Enrollment into the trials was organized by age into subgroups of 18-55, 56-69 and 70-plus years, and those subgroups contained around 150, 28 and 57 TCR-sequenced participants, respectively. A total of 233 trial participants underwent TCR sequencing, of whom around 200 received two doses of AZD1222 and 26 received two doses of the MenACWY control vaccine.

The CDR3 regions of human TCRbeta chains were subjected to immunosequencing. The paper's data handling went like this. TCRs in the repertoires were compared against a reference library of SARS-CoV-2-specific TCRs that had been generated with the MIRA antigen-specificity platform. Breadth was defined as the fraction of unique TCRs that were SARS-CoV-2-associated, and depth was defined as the fraction of total T cells that were SARS-CoV-2-associated. Using the MIRA data, each spike-specific TCR was mapped to the spike region that the TCR reacts to and placed in a CD4 or CD8 class. Log10-transformed breadth and depth values were compared by one-way ANOVA with Sidak's multiple comparisons tests. TCRdb obtained this table from immuneACCESS and retained in-frame rearrangements with V and J assigned. These tables miss some clones; where compared with another copy, unresolved V genes account for less than half of the shortfall, and the remainder is unexplained. V, J and clone size were drawn from that table, and D and trimming were deduced from the DNA. This sample has more than 100,000 clones in its table, and roughly nine tenths of those were observed once. Roughly 2.3% of the sample rests with the top ten.

Comments on this clone: Which antigen it targets is not known. At one end the junction does not follow the germline gene, possibly because of a read error.

The study at large found these results: The 56-69-year group was small, and its depth increase did not reach significance, likely because of low power. Participants were mostly white British, with more females than males. The authors suggested clonal diversity may have been underestimated. The whole spike protein was spanned by vaccine-associated CD4 TCRs, and dominant responses were seen in regions 160-218 and 743-854. Reportedly, almost half of the unique spike-specific TCRs recognized epitopes lying outside the regions that are mutated in the B.1.351 and B.1.1.7 variants. Because no day 14 peak-response samples were available, repertoires were characterized only after the peak T cell response. After two AZD1222 doses, both the breadth and the depth of spike-specific TCRs were significantly higher than at day 0 and than in MenACWY recipients. Conclusions about previously exposed vaccinees were limited because only 6 or 7 AZD1222 recipients were SARS-CoV-2 seropositive at baseline.

Taken from cysteine to phenylalanine, the CDR3 has 13 residues. The DNA shown is the 39-base CDR3, in frame from base 1. Via the germline V gene, CDR1 is SQVTM and CDR2 ANQGSEA. This specimen's time point label, interpreted: baseline before first vaccination. The vaccinee samples were drawn from two UK trials, COV001 and COV002, one of which was a single-blind randomized controlled phase 2/3 trial testing AZD1222 (ChAdOx1 nCoV-19) in healthy adults. For TCRbeta chain sequencing, PBMC samples were collected from trial participants at day 0 and at day 28 after the second dose. Recombination linked TRBV29-1 to TRBJ1-4, and TRBD1 matches 7 of the central bases. The sample consisted of peripheral blood, taken on day 0 of AZD1222 vaccination. The TCR originated in an adult in good health. CDR3 reads: CSVEGTANEKLFF. The sequenced DNA: TGCAGCGTCGAAGGGACAGCAAATGAAAAACTGTTTTTT.